This is a list of T cell receptor beta chains from one sample in a study of regulatory dendritic cells for organ transplantation. These TCRs are of unknown antigen specificity. Sequenced by immunoSEQ multiplex PCR; TCRdb stores in-frame clones only, minus some. The repertoire holds tens of thousands of clones, with over 75% as singletons. Sequencing was performed on naive CD4+ T cells from blood cultured with dendritic cells. These receptors came from a human donor in good health. Each CDR3 is given with its conserved first and last residue. Each record gives: D gene, clone size, J gene, V gene, CDR3 protein, CDR3 DNA. The D gene is left open where the match is weak. The listing skips clone size in some rows; elsewhere it reads once, few, many or a size class.

d_gene: .
abundance: once
j_gene: TRBJ2-1
v_gene: TRBV5-8
CDR3aa: CASKEGAYNEQFF
CDR3nt: TGTGCCAGCAAGGAGGGGGCATACAATGAGCAGTTCTTC

d_gene: .
abundance: .
j_gene: TRBJ1-4
v_gene: TRBV2
CDR3aa: CASRAREVTNEKLFF
CDR3nt: TGTGCCAGCAGGGCCAGGGAGGTGACTAATGAAAAACTGTTTTTT

d_gene: .
abundance: .
j_gene: TRBJ2-1
v_gene: TRBV25-1
CDR3aa: CASSESVGGHLNEQFF
CDR3nt: TGTGCCAGCAGTGAATCTGTGGGGGGGCATCTAAATGAGCAGTTCTTC

d_gene: TRBD1
abundance: .
j_gene: TRBJ1-5
v_gene: TRBV10-3
CDR3aa: CAISQTGGPGQPQHF
CDR3nt: TGTGCCATCAGCCAGACAGGGGGACCAGGGCAGCCCCAGCATTTT

d_gene: .
abundance: .
j_gene: TRBJ1-1
v_gene: TRBV4-3
CDR3aa: CASSQDPGFAGKAFF
CDR3nt: TGCGCCAGCAGCCAAGATCCAGGCTTTGCCGGTAAAGCTTTCTTT

d_gene: .
abundance: few
j_gene: TRBJ1-2
v_gene: TRBV5-1
CDR3aa: CASSLGGSQGYTF
CDR3nt: TGCGCCAGCAGCTTGGGGGGTTCACAGGGCTACACCTTC

d_gene: .
abundance: .
j_gene: TRBJ2-7
v_gene: TRBV30
CDR3aa: CAWSIRRGTEQYF
CDR3nt: TGTGCCTGGAGCATACGTCGCGGGACCGAGCAGTACTTC

d_gene: .
abundance: .
j_gene: TRBJ2-4
v_gene: TRBV7-9
CDR3aa: CASSSEGLNIQYF
CDR3nt: TGTGCCAGCAGCTCCGAGGGACTGAACATTCAGTACTTC

d_gene: .
abundance: .
j_gene: TRBJ1-4
v_gene: TRBV28
CDR3aa: CASSSGSATNEKLFF
CDR3nt: TGTGCCAGCAGTTCCGGCAGCGCAACTAATGAAAAACTGTTTTTT

d_gene: .
abundance: few
j_gene: TRBJ2-3
v_gene: TRBV9
CDR3aa: CASSSPRRGDSTDTQYF
CDR3nt: TGTGCCAGCAGCTCACCCCGGAGGGGGGATAGCACAGATACGCAGTATTTT

d_gene: .
abundance: .
j_gene: TRBJ1-2
v_gene: TRBV29-1
CDR3aa: CSVEDRGENYGYTF
CDR3nt: TGCAGCGTTGAAGATCGTGGGGAGAACTATGGCTACACCTTC

d_gene: .
abundance: .
j_gene: TRBJ2-1
v_gene: TRBV2
CDR3aa: CASTDGRTYNEQFF
CDR3nt: TGTGCCAGCACGGACGGGAGAACCTACAATGAGCAGTTCTTC

d_gene: .
abundance: .
j_gene: TRBJ2-5
v_gene: TRBV5-4
CDR3aa: CASSFSHQETQYF
CDR3nt: TGTGCCAGCAGCTTCAGCCACCAAGAGACCCAGTACTTC

d_gene: .
abundance: .
j_gene: TRBJ1-4
v_gene: TRBV7-6
CDR3aa: CASSQQGQRASKLFF
CDR3nt: TGTGCCAGCAGCCAGCAAGGACAAAGGGCGTCAAAACTGTTTTTT

d_gene: .
abundance: few
j_gene: TRBJ2-5
v_gene: TRBV11-3
CDR3aa: CASSLMGRGEETQYF
CDR3nt: TGTGCCAGCAGCCTTATGGGGCGCGGTGAGGAGACCCAGTACTTC

d_gene: TRBD2
abundance: .
j_gene: TRBJ2-1
v_gene: TRBV28
CDR3aa: CASSLSSGSVYEQFF
CDR3nt: TGTGCCAGCAGTCTAAGTAGCGGGAGTGTATATGAGCAGTTCTTC

d_gene: .
abundance: .
j_gene: TRBJ1-2
v_gene: TRBV6-5
CDR3aa: CASSSAWEFYGYTF
CDR3nt: TGTGCCAGCAGTTCAGCTTGGGAGTTCTATGGCTACACCTTC

d_gene: .
abundance: few
j_gene: TRBJ1-1
v_gene: TRBV7-2
CDR3aa: CASSRSGARGNTEAFF
CDR3nt: TGTGCCAGCAGCCGATCGGGGGCGCGAGGGAACACTGAAGCTTTCTTT